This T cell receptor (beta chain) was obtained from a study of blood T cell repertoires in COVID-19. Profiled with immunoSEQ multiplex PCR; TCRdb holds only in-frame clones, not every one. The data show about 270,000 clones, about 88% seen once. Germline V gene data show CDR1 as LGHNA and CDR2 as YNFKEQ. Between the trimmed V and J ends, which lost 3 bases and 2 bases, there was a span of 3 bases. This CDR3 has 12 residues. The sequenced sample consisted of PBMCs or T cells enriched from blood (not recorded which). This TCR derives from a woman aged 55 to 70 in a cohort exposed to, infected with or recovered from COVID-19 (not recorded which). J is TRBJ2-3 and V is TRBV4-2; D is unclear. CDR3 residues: CASSQATDTQYF. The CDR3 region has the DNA TGTGCCAGCAGCCAGGCCACAGATACGCAGTATTTT.